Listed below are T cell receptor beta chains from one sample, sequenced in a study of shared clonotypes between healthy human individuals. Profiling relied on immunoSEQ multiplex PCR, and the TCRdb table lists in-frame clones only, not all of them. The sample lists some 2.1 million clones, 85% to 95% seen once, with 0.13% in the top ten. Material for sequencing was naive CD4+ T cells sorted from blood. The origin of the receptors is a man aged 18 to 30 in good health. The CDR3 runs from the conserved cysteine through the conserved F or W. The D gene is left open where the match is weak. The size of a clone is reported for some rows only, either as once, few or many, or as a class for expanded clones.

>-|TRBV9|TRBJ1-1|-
CASSVGPRENTEAFF
TGTGCCAGCAGCGTAGGGCCCAGAGAAAACACTGAAGCTTTCTTT
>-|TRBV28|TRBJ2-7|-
CASTQGTTSYEQYF
TGTGCCAGCACCCAGGGTACTACCTCCTACGAGCAGTACTTC
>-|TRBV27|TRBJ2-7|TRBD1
CASGSGRTGGYEQYF
TGTGCCAGCGGGTCGGGAAGGACAGGGGGCTACGAGCAGTACTTC
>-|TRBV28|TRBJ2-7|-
CASSSITYEQYF
TGTGCCAGCAGTTCCATCACCTACGAGCAGTACTTC
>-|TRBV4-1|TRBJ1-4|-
CASSQAGNEKLFF
TGCGCCAGCAGCCAAGCGGGGAATGAAAAACTGTTTTTT
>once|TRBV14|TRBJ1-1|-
CASSQEGPKGARTEAFF
TGTGCCAGCAGCCAAGAGGGCCCCAAGGGTGCTCGCACTGAAGCTTTCTTT
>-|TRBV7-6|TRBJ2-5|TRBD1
CASSLKTGMRETQYF
TGTGCCAGCAGCTTAAAGACAGGGATGAGGGAGACCCAGTACTTC
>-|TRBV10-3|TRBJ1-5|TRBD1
CAAGGTANQPQHF
TGTGCCGCAGGGGGAACAGCTAATCAGCCCCAGCATTTT
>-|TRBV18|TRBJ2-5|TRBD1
CASSPRRQGPSVETQYF
TGTGCCAGCTCACCTAGGAGACAGGGGCCTTCGGTGGAGACCCAGTACTTC
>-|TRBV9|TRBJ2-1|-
CASSQGAPGYNEQFF
TGTGCCAGCAGTCAGGGAGCTCCCGGGTACAATGAGCAGTTCTTC
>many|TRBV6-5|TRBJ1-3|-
CATRTVVSGNTIYF
TGTGCCACCCGGACAGTCGTTAGTGGAAACACCATATATTTT
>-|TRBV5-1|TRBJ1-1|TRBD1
CASSEGTGANTEAFF
TGCGCCAGCAGCGAAGGGACAGGGGCGAACACTGAAGCTTTCTTT
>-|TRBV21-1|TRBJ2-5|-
CASSKIGTGDQETQYF
TGTGCCAGCAGCAAAATTGGGACCGGAGATCAAGAGACCCAGTACTTC
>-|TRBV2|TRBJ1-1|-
CASSEISFEAFF
TGTGCCAGCAGTGAAATTTCGTTTGAAGCTTTCTTT
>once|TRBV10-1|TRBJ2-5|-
CASSEGGAGETQYF
TGCGCCAGCAGTGAAGGAGGGGCAGGAGAGACCCAGTACTTC
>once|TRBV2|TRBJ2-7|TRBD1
CASREAQGAYEQYF
TGTGCCAGCAGAGAGGCACAGGGGGCCTACGAGCAGTACTTC
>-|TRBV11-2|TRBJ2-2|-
CASTVGGGRTTGELFF
TGTGCCAGCACCGTAGGAGGGGGGCGAACCACCGGGGAGCTGTTTTTT
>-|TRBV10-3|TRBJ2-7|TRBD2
CAITGTTLGEQYF
TGTGCCATCACTGGGACTACACTGGGCGAGCAGTACTTC
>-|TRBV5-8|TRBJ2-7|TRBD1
CASSWGQSYEQYF
TGTGCCAGCAGCTGGGGACAGTCCTACGAGCAGTACTTC
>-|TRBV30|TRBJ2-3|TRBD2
CAWTLSGGTDTQYF
TGTGCCTGGACCCTTAGCGGGGGCACAGATACGCAGTATTTT
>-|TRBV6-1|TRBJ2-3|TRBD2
CASSETSASTDTQYF
TGTGCCAGCAGTGAGACTAGCGCAAGCACAGATACGCAGTATTTT
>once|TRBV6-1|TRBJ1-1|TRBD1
CASSRDREAEAFF
TGTGCCAGCAGTCGGGACAGGGAGGCTGAAGCTTTCTTT
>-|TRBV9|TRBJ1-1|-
CASSPGTEAFF
TGTGCCAGCAGCCCCGGCACTGAAGCTTTCTTT
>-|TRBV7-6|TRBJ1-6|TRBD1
CASSPDRVGSPLHF
TGTGCCAGCAGCCCAGACAGGGTCGGTTCACCCCTCCACTTT
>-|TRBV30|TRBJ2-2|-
CAWSPRGNTGELFF
TGTGCCTGGAGTCCCAGGGGAAACACCGGGGAGCTGTTTTTT
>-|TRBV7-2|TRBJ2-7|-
CASSLAGTISYEQYF
TGTGCCAGCAGCTTAGCGGGGACCATTTCCTACGAGCAGTACTTC
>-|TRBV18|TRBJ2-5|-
CATSFGRGEETQYF
TGTGCCACCTCGTTTGGCAGGGGAGAAGAGACCCAGTACTTC
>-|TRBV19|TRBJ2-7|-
CASSIRDGTYEQYF
TGTGCCAGTAGTATACGGGACGGGACCTACGAGCAGTACTTC
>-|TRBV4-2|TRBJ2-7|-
CASSQRTLYEQYF
TGTGCCAGCAGCCAACGTACTTTATACGAGCAGTACTTC